Many counts were recorded for the clone carrying this T cell receptor beta chain. Its antigen remains unknown. The CDR3 has 13 residues. Between the trimmed V and J ends, which lost 5 bases and 8 bases, there was a span of 18 bases. Per germline, CDR1 GTSNPN and CDR2 SVGIG (reference sequence). The sample is drawn from a study of T cells in Graves' hyperthyroidism and ophthalmopathy. Study conclusions and caveats: It was a median about 6 months before onset that the model predicted ophthalmopathy.

Amplified TCR beta CDR3 regions derived from RNA transcripts. First-round RT-PCR targeting the TCR CDR3 was performed with the HTBI primer set. TCRdb re-called the multiplex PCR reads with MiXCR, one entry per CDR3 protein. The sample has roughly 510,000 distinct CDR3 sequences; less than 25% are singletons. Clinical symptoms, serum thyroxine and TRAb, thyroid ultrasound and orbital computed tomography together formed the diagnostic basis. Fresh peripheral blood, about 9.3 ml, yielded the PBMCs. The chain employs TRBV30 and TRBJ1-2; no clear D. The receptor was isolated from a man between 18 and 35 years old with Graves' hyperthyroidism. Input material: blood. The CDR3 is CAWGPQAVNGYTF. The CDR3, as DNA: TGTGCCTGGGGTCCGCAGGCAGTGAACGGCTACACCTTC.